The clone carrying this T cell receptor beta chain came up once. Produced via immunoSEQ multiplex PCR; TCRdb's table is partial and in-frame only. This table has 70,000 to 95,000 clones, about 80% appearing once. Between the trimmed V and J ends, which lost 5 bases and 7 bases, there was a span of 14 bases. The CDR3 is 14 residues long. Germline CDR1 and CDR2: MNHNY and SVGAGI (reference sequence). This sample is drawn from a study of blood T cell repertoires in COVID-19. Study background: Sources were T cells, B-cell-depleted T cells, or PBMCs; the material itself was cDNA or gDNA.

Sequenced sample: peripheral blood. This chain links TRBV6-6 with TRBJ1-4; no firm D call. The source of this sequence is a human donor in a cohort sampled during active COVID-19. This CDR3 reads CASSKHGFGEKLFF. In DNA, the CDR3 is TGTGCCAGCAGTAAACACGGGTTTGGTGAAAAACTGTTTTTT.